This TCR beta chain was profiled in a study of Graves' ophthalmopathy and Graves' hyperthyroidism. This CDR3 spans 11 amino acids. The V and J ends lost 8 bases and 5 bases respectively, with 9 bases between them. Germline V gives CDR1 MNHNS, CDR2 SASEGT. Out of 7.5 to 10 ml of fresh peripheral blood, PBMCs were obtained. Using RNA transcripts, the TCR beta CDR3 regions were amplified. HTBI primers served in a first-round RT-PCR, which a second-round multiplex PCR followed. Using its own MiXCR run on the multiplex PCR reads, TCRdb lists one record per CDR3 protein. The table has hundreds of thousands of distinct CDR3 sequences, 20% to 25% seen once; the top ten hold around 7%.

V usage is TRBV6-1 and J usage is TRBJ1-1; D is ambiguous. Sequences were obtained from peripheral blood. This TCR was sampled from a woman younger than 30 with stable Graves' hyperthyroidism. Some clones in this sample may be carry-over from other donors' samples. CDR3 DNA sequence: TGTGCCAGCCTAGACGGTACTGAAGCTTTCTTT. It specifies CASLDGTEAFF.